What follows describes a single T cell receptor (beta chain). Individual cDNA molecules were tagged with unique molecular identifiers. From the 5' RACE reads, TCRdb called clonotypes with MiXCR, one entry per CDR3 protein. The sample carries 84,000 or so distinct CDR3 sequences, about an eighth recorded once. The sample belongs to a study of early T cells in non-severe SARS-CoV-2 infection. CDR1 SGHTA and CDR2 FQGTGA come from the germline V gene. Trimming pared 1 base from V and 0 bases from J, leaving 5 bases between. The CDR3 has 14 amino acids. The chain carries TRBV7-3 and TRBJ2-3; D is perhaps TRBD1 or TRBD2 (5 bases each). The origin of this receptor is an adult who was a healthcare worker with PCR-confirmed SARS-CoV-2 infection or an uninfected control (not recorded which). Sequencing was performed on whole blood. The CDR3: CASSLRGSTDTQYF. DNA for the CDR3: TGTGCCAGCAGCTTAAGGGGGAGCACAGATACGCAGTATTTT.